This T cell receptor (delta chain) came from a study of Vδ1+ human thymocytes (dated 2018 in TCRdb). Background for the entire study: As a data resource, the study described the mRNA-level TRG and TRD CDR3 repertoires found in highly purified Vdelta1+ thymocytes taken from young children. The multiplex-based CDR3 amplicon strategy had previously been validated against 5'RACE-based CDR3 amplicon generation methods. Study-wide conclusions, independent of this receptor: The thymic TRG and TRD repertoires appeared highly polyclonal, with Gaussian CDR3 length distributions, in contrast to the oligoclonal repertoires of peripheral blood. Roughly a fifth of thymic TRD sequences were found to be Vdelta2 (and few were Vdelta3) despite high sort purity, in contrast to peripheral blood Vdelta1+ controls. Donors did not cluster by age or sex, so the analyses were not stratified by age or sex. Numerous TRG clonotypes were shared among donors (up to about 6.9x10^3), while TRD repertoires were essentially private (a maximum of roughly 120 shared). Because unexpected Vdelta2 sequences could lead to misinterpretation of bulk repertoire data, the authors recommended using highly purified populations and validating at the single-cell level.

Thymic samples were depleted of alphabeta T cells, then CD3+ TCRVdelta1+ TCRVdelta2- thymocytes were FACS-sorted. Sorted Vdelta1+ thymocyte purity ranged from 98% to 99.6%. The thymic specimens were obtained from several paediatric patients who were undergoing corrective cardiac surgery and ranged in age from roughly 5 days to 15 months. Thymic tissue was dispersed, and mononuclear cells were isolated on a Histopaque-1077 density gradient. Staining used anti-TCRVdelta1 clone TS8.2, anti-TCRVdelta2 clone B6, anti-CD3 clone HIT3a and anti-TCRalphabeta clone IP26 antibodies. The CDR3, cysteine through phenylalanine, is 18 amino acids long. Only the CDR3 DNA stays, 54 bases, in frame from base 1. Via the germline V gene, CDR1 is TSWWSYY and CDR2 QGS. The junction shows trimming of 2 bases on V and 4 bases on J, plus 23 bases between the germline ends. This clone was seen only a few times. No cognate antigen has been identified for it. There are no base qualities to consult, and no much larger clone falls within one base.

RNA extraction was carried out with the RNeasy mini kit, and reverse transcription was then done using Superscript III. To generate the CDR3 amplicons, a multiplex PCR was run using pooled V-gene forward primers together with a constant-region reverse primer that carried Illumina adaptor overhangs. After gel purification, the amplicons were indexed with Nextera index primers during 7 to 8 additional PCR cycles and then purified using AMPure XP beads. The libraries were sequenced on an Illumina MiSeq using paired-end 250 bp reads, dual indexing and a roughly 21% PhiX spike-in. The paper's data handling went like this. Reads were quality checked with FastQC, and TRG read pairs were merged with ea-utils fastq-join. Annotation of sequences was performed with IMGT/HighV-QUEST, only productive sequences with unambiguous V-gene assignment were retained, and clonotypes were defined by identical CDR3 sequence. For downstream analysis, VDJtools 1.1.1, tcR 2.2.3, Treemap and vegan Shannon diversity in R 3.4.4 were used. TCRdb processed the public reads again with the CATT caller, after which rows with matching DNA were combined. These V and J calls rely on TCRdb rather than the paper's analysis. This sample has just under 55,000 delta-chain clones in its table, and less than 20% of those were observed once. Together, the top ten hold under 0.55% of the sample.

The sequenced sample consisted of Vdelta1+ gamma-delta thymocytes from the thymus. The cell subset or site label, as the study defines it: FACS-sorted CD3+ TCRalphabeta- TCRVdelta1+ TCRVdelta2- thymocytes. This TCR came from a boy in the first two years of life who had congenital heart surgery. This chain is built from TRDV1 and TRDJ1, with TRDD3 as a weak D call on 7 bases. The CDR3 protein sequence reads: CALGEWSYIWGGFDKLIF. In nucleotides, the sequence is TGTGCTCTTGGGGAATGGTCCTACATCTGGGGGGGTTTCGATAAACTCATCTTT.